This T cell receptor (beta chain) was obtained from a study of identical twins. Whole-study findings and limits: Analyses based on zero insertions could be partly confounded by invariant MAIT and iNKT cells. Among beta out-of-frame sequences, excess sharing between twins appeared weaker. Abundant beta clonotypes from cord blood bore fewer insertions; memory repertoires lacked this pattern.

This clonotype was picked up many times. Its antigen remains unknown. TCRdb redid the calling of the 5' RACE reads with MiXCR, one entry per CDR3 protein. The sample includes over 200,000 distinct CDR3 sequences, approximately 9% of them seen just once. Trimming at V came to 6 bases and at J to 5 bases, leaving 6 bases not matched to a gene. Germline V gives CDR1 MDHEN, CDR2 SYDVKM. The CDR3 loop spans 14 amino acids. The TCR was taken from a woman between 18 and 30 years old in good health. V is TRBV28 and J is TRBJ2-5, with 10 positions matching TRBD1. The specimen sequenced was memory (CD45RO+) T cells sorted from blood. CDR3 amino acids: CASRNPGQGETQYF. For the CDR3, the DNA is TGTGCCAGCAGGAATCCGGGACAGGGGGAGACCCAGTACTTC.